This is a list of T cell receptor beta chains from one sample in a study of T cell clonotyping in hematopoietic cell transplantation. TCRdb's copy holds only in-frame clones and misses some; the assay was immunoSEQ multiplex PCR. The sample has several thousand clones, roughly 90% seen once. The material sequenced was peripheral blood mononuclear cells, taken before stem cell transplant. The source is a woman aged 60 to 75 with acute myeloid leukemia. Some clones in this sample may be carry-over from other donors' samples. CDR3s include the opening cysteine and the closing phenylalanine or tryptophan. The D gene is left open where the match is weak. Clone size is stated in some rows and not others, as once, few, many or a class when expanded.

d_gene	v_gene	j_gene	abundance	CDR3aa	CDR3nt
NA	TRBV11-2	TRBJ2-1	once	CASSSGTREFF	TGTGCCAGCAGCTCCGGGACAAGGGAGTTCTTC
NA	TRBV7-9	TRBJ2-2	once	CASSLGHTLTGELFF	TGTGCCAGCAGCCTCGGACATACACTCACCGGGGAGCTGTTTTTT
TRBD1	TRBV6-5	TRBJ1-2	few	CASSYSTGGSDGYTF	TGTGCCAGCAGTTACTCGACAGGGGGCAGCGATGGCTACACCTTC
NA	TRBV5-1	TRBJ1-1	NA	CASSLMGANTEAFF	TGCGCCAGCAGCTTGATGGGGGCCAACACTGAAGCTTTCTTT
NA	TRBV20-1	TRBJ2-3	NA	CSASRGDTQYF	TGCAGTGCTAGTAGGGGAGATACGCAGTATTTT
NA	TRBV4-3	TRBJ2-3	NA	CASSQVTQDTQYF	TGCGCCAGCAGCCAAGTTACTCAAGATACGCAGTATTTT
NA	TRBV10-1	TRBJ2-7	NA	CASSESSRGEQYF	TGCGCCAGCAGTGAGTCGTCCAGGGGCGAGCAGTACTTC
NA	TRBV6-4	TRBJ1-2	NA	CASSLTGAGGYTF	TGTGCCAGCAGTTTGACGGGGGCAGGTGGCTACACCTTC
TRBD2	TRBV9	TRBJ2-3	NA	CASSLLSAGGSDTQYF	TGTGCCAGCAGCCTCCTCTCAGCGGGAGGATCAGATACGCAGTATTTT
NA	TRBV7-9	TRBJ2-1	NA	CASSPDRADNEQFF	TGTGCCAGCAGCCCGGACCGCGCGGACAATGAGCAGTTCTTC
NA	TRBV27	TRBJ1-1	NA	CASSFGGQNTEAFF	TGTGCCAGCAGTTTTGGGGGGCAGAACACTGAAGCTTTCTTT
TRBD1	TRBV11-2	TRBJ2-7	NA	CASSLGPDRAPYEQYF	TGTGCCAGCAGCTTAGGGCCAGACAGGGCACCCTACGAGCAGTACTTC
NA	TRBV10-3	TRBJ2-2	NA	CAITVGGARGTGELFF	TGTGCCATCACGGTTGGCGGAGCTCGGGGCACCGGGGAGCTGTTTTTT
TRBD1	TRBV14	TRBJ2-2	NA	CASSPRQGKSTGELFF	TGTGCCAGCAGCCCTCGACAGGGGAAAAGCACCGGGGAGCTGTTTTTT
TRBD2	TRBV11-3	TRBJ2-1	once	CASSTGTSSYNEQFF	TGTGCCAGCAGCACCGGGACTAGCAGCTACAATGAGCAGTTCTTC
NA	TRBV7-9	TRBJ1-4	once	CASSFGQTNEKLFF	TGTGCCAGCAGCTTTGGTCAGACTAATGAAAAACTGTTTTTT
TRBD1	TRBV5-1	TRBJ1-4	NA	CASSAVGTGGEKLFF	TGCGCCAGCAGCGCAGTAGGGACAGGGGGGGAAAAACTGTTTTTT
TRBD2	TRBV7-6	TRBJ2-3	NA	CASSPTMLAGADTQYF	TGTGCCAGCAGCCCGACTATGCTAGCGGGAGCAGATACGCAGTATTTT
NA	TRBV7-2	TRBJ2-3	NA	CASSFLSSGSTDTQYF	TGTGCCAGCAGCTTCCTCTCTAGTGGGAGCACAGATACGCAGTATTTT
TRBD1	TRBV19	TRBJ1-2	NA	CASSILIGGGTGYTF	TGTGCCAGTAGTATATTGATAGGGGGCGGAACTGGCTACACCTTC
TRBD2	TRBV27	TRBJ2-1	NA	CASSLREGEQFF	TGTGCCAGCAGTTTAAGGGAGGGTGAGCAGTTCTTC
NA	TRBV10-1	TRBJ1-5	NA	CASSESVARAPRNQPQHF	TGCGCCAGCAGTGAGTCGGTTGCCCGGGCCCCTCGGAATCAGCCCCAGCATTTT
TRBD1	TRBV9	TRBJ2-1	few	CASSATGDNEQFF	TGTGCCAGCAGCGCGACAGGGGACAATGAGCAGTTCTTC
NA	TRBV7-9	TRBJ1-2	NA	CASSPGQRYGYTF	TGTGCCAGCAGCCCTGGACAGCGATATGGCTACACCTTC
NA	TRBV5-1	TRBJ2-2	once	CASSLLAATGELFF	TGCGCCAGCAGCTTGTTGGCGGCCACCGGGGAGCTGTTTTTT
TRBD2	TRBV5-1	TRBJ2-1	once	CASSLAGLANNEQFF	TGCGCCAGCAGCTTGGCGGGACTAGCGAACAATGAGCAGTTCTTC
NA	TRBV11-2	TRBJ1-2	NA	CASSSTGRRGYGYTF	TGTGCCAGCAGCTCTACAGGGAGGAGGGGATATGGCTACACCTTC
NA	TRBV23-1	TRBJ2-2	NA	CASSQWLPVTGELFF	TGCGCCAGCAGTCAATGGTTACCGGTTACCGGGGAGCTGTTTTTT
NA	TRBV29-1	TRBJ2-1	NA	CSVDRDGNYNEQFF	TGCAGCGTTGACCGGGACGGCAACTACAATGAGCAGTTCTTC
NA	TRBV5-6	TRBJ2-5	NA	CASSLGRGYETQYF	TGTGCCAGCAGCTTGGGCAGGGGTTATGAGACCCAGTACTTC
NA	TRBV5-1	TRBJ1-1	NA	CASSGLPRRAPLGDTEAFF	TGCGCCAGCAGCGGACTCCCGAGGCGAGCCCCCCTCGGGGACACTGAAGCTTTCTTT
TRBD2	TRBV4-1	TRBJ2-1	NA	CASSQDWVTPGLAGRRGNEQFF	TGCGCCAGCAGCCAAGATTGGGTAACTCCGGGACTAGCGGGGCGACGGGGAAATGAGCAGTTCTTC
NA	TRBV7-8	TRBJ2-3	NA	CASSLASWGDTQYF	TGTGCCAGCAGCTTAGCGTCTTGGGGGGATACGCAGTATTTT
NA	TRBV7-2	TRBJ1-1	NA	CASSFYRAEAFF	TGTGCCAGCAGCTTTTACAGAGCTGAAGCTTTCTTT
TRBD1	TRBV6-1	TRBJ1-1	NA	CASKRTGATEAFF	TGTGCCAGCAAACGAACAGGGGCCACTGAAGCTTTCTTT
NA	TRBV13	TRBJ2-3	NA	CASTRGQPTDTQYF	TGTGCCAGCACCCGAGGACAGCCCACAGATACGCAGTATTTT
TRBD2	TRBV28	TRBJ2-7	NA	CASSSPTSGSSYEQYF	TGTGCCAGCAGTTCCCCGACTAGCGGGAGTAGCTACGAGCAGTACTTC
NA	TRBV29-1	TRBJ2-2	NA	CSVGGRDTGELFF	TGCAGCGTTGGAGGCAGGGACACCGGGGAGCTGTTTTTT
NA	TRBV7-8	TRBJ1-2	NA	CASSSSRVSNYGYTF	TGTGCCAGCAGCTCCTCCCGGGTGTCGAACTATGGCTACACCTTC
NA	TRBV4-3	TRBJ2-1	NA	CASSQYGGQYEQFF	TGCGCCAGCAGCCAATATGGAGGACAGTATGAGCAGTTCTTC
TRBD1	TRBV9	TRBJ1-5	NA	CASSVTGDLSNQPQHF	TGTGCCAGCAGCGTGACAGGGGACCTTAGCAATCAGCCCCAGCATTTT
NA	TRBV30	TRBJ2-7	NA	CACAHRVSYEQYF	TGTGCCTGTGCGCACAGGGTTTCCTACGAGCAGTACTTC
NA	TRBV15	TRBJ1-5	once	CATNPGGSNQPQHF	TGTGCCACCAACCCCGGGGGAAGCAATCAGCCCCAGCATTTT
TRBD2	TRBV2	TRBJ2-2	NA	CASTGLAGRVGELFF	TGTGCCAGCACCGGACTAGCGGGAAGAGTCGGGGAGCTGTTTTTT
NA	TRBV6-5	TRBJ1-2	NA	CASSYGAPNYGYTF	TGTGCCAGCAGTTACGGGGCCCCTAACTATGGCTACACCTTC
TRBD2	TRBV27	TRBJ2-7	NA	CASSSIALAGPSYEQYF	TGTGCCAGCAGTTCCATCGCGTTAGCGGGCCCTTCCTACGAGCAGTACTTC